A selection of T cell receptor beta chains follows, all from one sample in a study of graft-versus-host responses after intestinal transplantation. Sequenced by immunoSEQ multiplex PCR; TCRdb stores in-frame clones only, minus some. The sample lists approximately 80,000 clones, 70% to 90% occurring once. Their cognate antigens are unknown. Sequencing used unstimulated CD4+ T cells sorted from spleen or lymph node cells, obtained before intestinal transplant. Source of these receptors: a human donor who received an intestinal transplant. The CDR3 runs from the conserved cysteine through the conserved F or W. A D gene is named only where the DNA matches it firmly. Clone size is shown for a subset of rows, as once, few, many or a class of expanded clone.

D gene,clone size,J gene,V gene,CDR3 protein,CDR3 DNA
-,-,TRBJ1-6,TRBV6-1,CASSERRGNNSPLHF,TGTGCCAGCAGTGAACGAAGGGGCAATAATTCACCCCTCCACTTT
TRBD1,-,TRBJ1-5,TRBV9,CASSVGQGGNQPQHF,TGTGCCAGCAGCGTAGGACAGGGCGGCAATCAGCCCCAGCATTTT
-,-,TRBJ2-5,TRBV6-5,CASRERGAQETQYF,TGTGCCAGCCGGGAGCGTGGGGCCCAAGAGACCCAGTACTTC
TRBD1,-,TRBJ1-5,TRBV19,CASRSNRQGAQPQHF,TGTGCCAGTAGGTCCAACCGACAGGGAGCTCAGCCCCAGCATTTT
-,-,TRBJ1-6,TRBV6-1,CASSEAAGTLGYNSPLHF,TGTGCCAGCAGTGAAGCGGCGGGAACCTTGGGTTATAATTCACCCCTCCACTTT
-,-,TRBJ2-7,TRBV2,CASEDSPPEQYF,TGTGCCAGCGAAGACTCTCCTCCCGAGCAGTACTTC
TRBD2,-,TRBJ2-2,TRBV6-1,CASSGWGGDTGELFF,TGTGCCAGCAGTGGGTGGGGGGGGGACACCGGGGAGCTGTTTTTT
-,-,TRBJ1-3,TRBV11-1,CASSSRPGSQSGNTIYF,TGTGCCAGCAGCTCACGGCCAGGCTCCCAATCTGGAAACACCATATATTTT
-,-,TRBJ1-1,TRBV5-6,CASSLRGGSEAFF,TGTGCCAGCAGCTTGAGGGGGGGTTCCGAAGCTTTCTTT
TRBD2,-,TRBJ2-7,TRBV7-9,CASSLVTSGAEQYF,TGTGCCAGCAGCTTAGTGACTAGCGGGGCCGAGCAGTACTTC
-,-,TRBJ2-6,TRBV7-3,CASSNFQVRENGANVLTF,TGTGCCAGCAGCAACTTCCAAGTCAGGGAAAATGGGGCCAACGTCCTGACTTTC
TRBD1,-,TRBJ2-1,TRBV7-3,CASSPRTGVQYNEQFF,TGTGCCAGCAGCCCCCGGACAGGGGTTCAGTACAATGAGCAGTTCTTC
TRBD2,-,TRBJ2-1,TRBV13,CASSSPALPAGGLRDEQFF,TGTGCCAGCAGCTCCCCTGCCCTGCCAGCGGGAGGGTTAAGGGATGAGCAGTTCTTC
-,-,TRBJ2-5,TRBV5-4,CASSPRLDRETQYF,TGTGCCAGCAGCCCGAGACTAGACAGAGAGACCCAGTACTTC
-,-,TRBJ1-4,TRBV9,CASSVGGSNEKLFF,TGTGCCAGCAGCGTAGGGGGCTCGAATGAAAAACTGTTTTTT
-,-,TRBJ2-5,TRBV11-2,CASSLAPTGSWETQYF,TGTGCCAGCAGCTTAGCCCCGACTGGTTCGTGGGAGACCCAGTACTTC
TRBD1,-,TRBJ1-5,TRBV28,CAGGQSGNQPQHF,TGTGCTGGGGGACAGTCGGGCAATCAGCCCCAGCATTTT
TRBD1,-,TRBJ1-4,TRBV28,CASSLIRQGVGKLFF,TGTGCCAGCAGTTTAATTCGGCAGGGGGTAGGAAAACTGTTTTTT
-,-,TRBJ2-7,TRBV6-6,CASESQGNEQYF,TGTGCCAGCGAATCCCAGGGAAACGAGCAGTACTTC
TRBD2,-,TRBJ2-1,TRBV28,CASSLGGGPGNEQFF,TGTGCCAGCAGTTTAGGCGGGGGGCCGGGGAATGAGCAGTTCTTC
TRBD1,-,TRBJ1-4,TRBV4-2,CASSQRDPGTGPATNEKLFF,TGTGCCAGCAGCCAAAGGGACCCCGGGACAGGGCCTGCAACTAATGAAAAACTGTTTTTT
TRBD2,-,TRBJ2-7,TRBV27,CASSSRLAGDEQYF,TGTGCCAGCAGTTCCCGACTAGCGGGCGACGAGCAGTACTTC
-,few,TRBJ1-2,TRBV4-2,CASSQQGTNYGYTF,TGTGCCAGCAGCCAACAGGGAACGAACTATGGCTACACCTTC
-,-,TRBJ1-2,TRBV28,CASSLGTQNGYTF,TGTGCCAGCAGTCTCGGGACTCAGAATGGCTACACCTTC
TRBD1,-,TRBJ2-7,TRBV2,CASSGDSPYEQYF,TGTGCCAGCAGCGGGGACAGCCCCTACGAGCAGTACTTC
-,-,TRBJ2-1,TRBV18,CASSPRADNEQFF,TGTGCCAGCTCACCACGGGCAGACAATGAGCAGTTCTTC
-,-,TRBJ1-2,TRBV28,CASSPSLYGYTF,TGTGCCAGCAGTCCGTCCCTCTATGGCTACACCTTC
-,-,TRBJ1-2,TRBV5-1,CASSLDRVGAYGYTF,TGCGCCAGCAGCTTGGACAGGGTAGGAGCTTATGGCTACACCTTC
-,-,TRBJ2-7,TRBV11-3,CASSSRSGTLPYEQYF,TGTGCCAGCAGCTCGCGATCCGGGACATTGCCCTACGAGCAGTACTTC
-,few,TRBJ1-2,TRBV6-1,CASSETTRGNYGYTF,TGTGCCAGCAGTGAAACGACGAGGGGGAACTATGGCTACACCTTC
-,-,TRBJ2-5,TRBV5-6,CASSFLRQGETQYF,TGTGCCAGCAGCTTCCTCCGGCAGGGAGAGACCCAGTACTTC
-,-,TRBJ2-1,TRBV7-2,CASTPPSRVYNEQFF,TGTGCCAGCACCCCGCCCAGCAGGGTCTACAATGAGCAGTTCTTC
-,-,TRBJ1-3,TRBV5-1,CASSLQGPSGNTIYF,TGCGCCAGCAGCTTGCAGGGTCCCTCTGGAAACACCATATATTTT
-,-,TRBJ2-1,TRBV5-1,CASSLDGYNEQFF,TGCGCCAGCAGCTTGGACGGCTACAATGAGCAGTTCTTC
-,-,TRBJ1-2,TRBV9,CASSVAGNYGYTF,TGTGCCAGCAGCGTAGCGGGGAACTATGGCTACACCTTC
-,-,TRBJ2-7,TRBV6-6,CASSYLGGYEQYF,TGTGCCAGCAGTTACTTAGGGGGATACGAGCAGTACTTC
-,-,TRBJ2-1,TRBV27,CASSLVAGLNEQFF,TGTGCCAGCAGTTTAGTTGCGGGCCTCAATGAGCAGTTCTTC
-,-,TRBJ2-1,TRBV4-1,CASSQVRDNEQFF,TGCGCCAGCAGCCAAGTACGGGACAATGAGCAGTTCTTC
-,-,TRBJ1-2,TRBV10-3,CAISDPGQGNYGYTF,TGTGCCATCAGTGACCCCGGGCAGGGGAACTATGGCTACACCTTC
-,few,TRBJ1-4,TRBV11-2,CASSLGGSEKLFF,TGTGCCAGCAGCTTAGGGGGCAGCGAAAAACTGTTTTTT
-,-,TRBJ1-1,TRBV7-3,CASSLSGGGTEAFF,TGTGCCAGCAGCTTATCGGGGGGCGGCACTGAAGCTTTCTTT
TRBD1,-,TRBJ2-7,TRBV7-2,CASSFSGQGRGQYF,TGTGCCAGCAGCTTCTCGGGACAGGGCAGGGGGCAGTACTTC
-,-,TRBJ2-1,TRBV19,CASSIPPGLYNEQFF,TGTGCCAGTAGTATCCCCCCCGGACTCTACAATGAGCAGTTCTTC
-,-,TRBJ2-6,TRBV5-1,CASSLNSGWGGANVLTF,TGCGCCAGCAGCTTGAATTCGGGCTGGGGCGGGGCCAACGTCCTGACTTTC
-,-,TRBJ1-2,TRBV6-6,CASAPRLDGYTF,TGTGCCAGCGCGCCTCGCCTGGATGGCTACACCTTC